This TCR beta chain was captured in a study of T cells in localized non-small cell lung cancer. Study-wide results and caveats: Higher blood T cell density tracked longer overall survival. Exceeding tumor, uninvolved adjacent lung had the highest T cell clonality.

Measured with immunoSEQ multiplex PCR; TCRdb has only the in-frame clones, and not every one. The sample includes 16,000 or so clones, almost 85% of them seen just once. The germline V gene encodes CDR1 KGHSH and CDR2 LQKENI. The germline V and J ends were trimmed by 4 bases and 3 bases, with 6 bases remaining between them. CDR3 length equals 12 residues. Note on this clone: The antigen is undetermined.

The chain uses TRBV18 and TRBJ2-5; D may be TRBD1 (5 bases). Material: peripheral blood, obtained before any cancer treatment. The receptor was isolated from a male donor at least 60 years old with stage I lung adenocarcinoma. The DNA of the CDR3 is TGTGCCAGCTCACAAGGGGAAGAGACCCAGTACTTC. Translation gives CASSQGEETQYF.